This TCR beta chain was profiled in a study of T cells after yellow fever vaccination. Via MiXCR, TCRdb re-called the 5' RACE reads, giving one row per CDR3 protein. The sample holds roughly 48,000 distinct CDR3 sequences; 6.5% to 8% are singletons and the top ten take 20% to 30%. Study-wide results and limits: Peaking faster, on day 5 versus 15, the secondary response was nonetheless weaker. In post-booster samples, most primary-vaccination clones reappeared (about 97% CD4, nearly 90% CD8).

The germline V gene encodes CDR1 SNHLY and CDR2 FYNNEI. The CDR3 length is 14 residues. V was trimmed by 3 bases and J by 10 bases, leaving 13 bases between them. Sequenced material: CD8+ T cells not binding an NS4B(214-222) dextramer, sorted from PBMCs, taken roughly seven weeks after the first yellow fever vaccination. The source is a man aged 18 to 30 who received the YFV17D yellow fever vaccine. The chain is built from TRBV2 and TRBJ1-6, with a possible D match to TRBD1 (5 bases). The CDR3 sequence: CASSEWAGRSPLHF. CDR3 nucleotides: TGTGCCAGCAGTGAGTGGGCAGGGCGGTCACCCCTCCACTTT. The full variable domain, its missing parts supplied by reference TRBV2 and TRBJ1-6, is EPEVTQTPSHQVTQMGQEVILRCVPISNHLYFYWYRQILGQKVEFLVSFYNNEISEKSEIFDDQFSVERPDGSNFTLKIRSTKLEDSAMYFCASSEWAGRSPLHFGNGTRLTVT.